The source of this T cell receptor beta chain is a study of T cell responses to AZD1222 COVID-19 vaccine. Study-wide results and limits: In a largely white British group with more females than males, clonal diversity was possibly underestimated. Baseline serostatus was positive in only six AZD1222 recipients.

Repertoires were generated with immunoSEQ multiplex PCR, while TCRdb's copy carries only in-frame clones and drops some. Among over 100,000 clones listed, roughly 84% were seen once. As concerns this clone: Its antigen is still unknown.

Germline CDR1 and CDR2: SGHDT and YYEEEE. Losses at the gene ends were 4 bases for V and 5 bases for J; bases not matched to a gene: 4. This CDR3 has 15 residues. The clonotype originates from an adult in good health. The sequences come from peripheral blood, collected on day 0 of AZD1222 vaccination. The chain has TRBV5-6 and TRBJ1-6, with 9 nucleotides matching TRBD1. The CDR3: CASSTQGADNSPLHF. The CDR3 DNA reads as TGTGCCAGCAGCACACAGGGGGCCGATAATTCACCCCTCCACTTT. Drawing the rest from reference TRBV5-6 and TRBJ1-6, the complete variable domain is DAGVTQSPTHLIKTRGQQVTLRCSPKSGHDTVSWYQQALGQGPQFIFQYYEEEERQRGNFPDRFSGHQFPNYSSELNVNALLLGDSALYLCASSTQGADNSPLHFGNGTRLTVT.